The 18 T cell receptor beta chains listed next were all sequenced from one sample in a study of blood T cells in healthy people across ages. A sample-barcoded 5' primer and a J-beta primer mix were used in a second PCR of roughly 7 to 11 cycles. TCRdb processed the 5' RACE reads anew with MiXCR; each CDR3 protein has one entry. Of around 970,000 distinct CDR3 sequences listed, roughly half are singletons. Specimen: blood. These TCRs come from a woman aged 55 to 70 in good health.

V and J are TRBV4-1 and TRBJ2-6; tentative D call: TRBD2 (5 bases). The germline V gene has CDR1 MGHRA and CDR2 YSYEKL. Trimming removed 4 bases from V and 0 bases from J, with 13 bases in between. The CDR3 has 17 residues. DNA of the CDR3: TGCGCCAGCAGCCGGACTTCAACGATCTCTGGGGCCAACGTCCTGACTTTC. Its translation is CASSRTSTISGANVLTF.

CDR3 in DNA: TGTGCCGCCAAGCTGACAGGGTCCGGGGCAGATACGCAGTATTTT. Translation: CAAKLTGSGADTQYF. V gene TRBV12-3 or TRBV12-4 combines with J gene TRBJ2-3, with TRBD1 matching 7 bases. The ends lost 11 bases at V and 4 bases at J; junction bases unmatched: 15. This CDR3 has 15 residues.

This chain uses TRBV7-2 with TRBJ1-5; 9 bases line up with TRBD1. This CDR3 spans 14 amino acids. V trimming: 4 bases; J trimming: 7 bases; junction bases outside the gene matches: 5. Germline V lookup: CDR1 SGHTA, CDR2 FQGNSA. The CDR3 DNA sequence: TGTGCCAGCAGCTCGCGGACAGGGGAACAGCCCCAGCATTTT. This sequence encodes CASSSRTGEQPQHF.

The J gene is TRBJ2-1, the V gene TRBV29-1, with TRBD1 matching over 8 bases. V lost 4 bases, J lost 4 bases, and 6 bases stayed unmatched. Per germline, CDR1 SQVTM and CDR2 ANQGSEA. The CDR3 sequence is 14 residues long. As DNA, the CDR3 is TGCAGCGTTGTGACGCAGGGGGCTTACAATGAGCAGTTCTTC. It specifies CSVVTQGAYNEQFF.

The V and J genes are TRBV29-1 and TRBJ1-2; 8 bases are shared with TRBD1. Germline loops: CDR1 SQVTM, CDR2 ANQGSEA. This CDR3 is 12 amino acids long. With 1 base clipped from V and 6 bases from J, the junction kept 1 base outside the gene matches. The CDR3 nucleotides read TGCAGCGTTGAAGGGACAGGGAATGGCTACACCTTC. Translation: CSVEGTGNGYTF.

The CDR3 here is CASSLFRDANVLTF. In nucleotides, the CDR3 is TGTGCCAGCAGCTTGTTCAGGGATGCCAACGTCCTGACTTTC. The rearrangement joins TRBV5-8 to TRBJ2-6; tentatively, D is TRBD1 (5 bases). Trimming left V 1 base short and J 7 bases short, with 9 bases between. This CDR3 contains 14 residues. The germline V gene encodes CDR1 SGHTS and CDR2 YDEGEE.

The chain has TRBV28 and TRBJ2-5, with D unclear. Germline CDR1 reads MDHEN; CDR2 reads SYDVKM. Trimming shortened V by 3 bases and J by 5 bases, and 7 bases separated the two germline ends. The length of the CDR3 is 12 residues. This CDR3 reads CASSFYMETQYF. The DNA for the CDR3 is TGTGCCAGCAGTTTTTATATGGAGACCCAGTACTTC. Drawing the rest from reference TRBV28 and TRBJ2-5, the complete variable domain is DVKVTQSSRYLVKRTGEKVFLECVQDMDHENMFWYRQDPGLGLRLIYFSYDVKMKEKGDIPEGYSVSREKKERFSLILESASTNQTSMYLCASSFYMETQYFGPGTRLLVL.

The J gene is TRBJ2-4, the V gene TRBV20-1, with 7 nucleotides matching TRBD2. TRBJ2-7 explains the end of the DNA better; the J call may be wrong. The CDR3 length is 15 residues. The V gene's germline CDR1 is DFQATT and CDR2 SNEGSKA (reference sequence). For the CDR3, the DNA is TGCAGTGCTAGAGATAGAAGCGGGAACGTCTACGAGCAGTACTTC. Protein: CSARDRSGNVYEQYF.

This rearrangement joins TRBV28 to TRBJ2-1; no reliable D call. The V end was cut by 3 bases, the J end by 5 bases, with 14 bases between. This CDR3 region has 15 residues. Germline loops: CDR1 MDHEN, CDR2 SYDVKM. CDR3: CASSFFGQGNNEQFF. For the CDR3, the DNA is TGTGCCAGCAGTTTTTTTGGGCAAGGGAACAATGAGCAGTTCTTC.

The genes are TRBV30 and TRBJ2-3; tentative D call: TRBD1 (6 bases). CDR3 size: 13 residues. Germline loops: CDR1 GTSNPN, CDR2 SVGIG (reference sequence). Trimming removed 4 bases at V and 6 bases at J, with 14 bases between. This chain's CDR3 is CAWKEWGRDTQYF. CDR3 bases: TGTGCCTGGAAGGAATGGGGGCGGGATACGCAGTATTTT.

This clonotype appeared many times. This sequence joins TRBV29-1 and TRBJ2-7; D uncertain. Germline loops: CDR1 SQVTM, CDR2 ANQGSEA. V lost 3 bases and J 2 bases, leaving 11 bases between the germline ends. The CDR3 length is 13 residues. The CDR3 DNA is TGCAGCGTTGACTTGGGCAGTACCTACGAGCAGTACTTC. This sequence encodes CSVDLGSTYEQYF.

The CDR3 DNA reads TGCAGTGCTAGAGAACGACAGGGGACCGGGGAGCTGTTTTTT. This sequence encodes CSARERQGTGELFF. V and J are TRBV20-1 and TRBJ2-2; 8 bases agree with TRBD1. CDR1 and CDR2 (germline): DFQATT, SNEGSKA (reference sequence). The CDR3 totals 14 residues. Germline trimming cut 0 bases from V and 5 bases from J; bases unmatched to any gene: 2.

This clonotype was found once. This chain's CDR3 is CASSGDRPGANVLTF. CDR3 DNA sequence: TGTGCCAGTAGCGGAGACAGACCTGGGGCCAACGTCCTGACTTTC. The chain combines TRBV19 with TRBJ2-6, with D possibly matching TRBD1 (5 bases). This CDR3 is built from 15 residues. V was pared by 6 bases and J by 2 bases, with 11 bases between. Germline assignment: CDR1 LNHDA and CDR2 SQIVND (reference sequence).

Here the CDR3 DNA reads TGTGCCAGCAGCGTAGGACAAACCCCCTACGAGCAGTACTTC. Translated: CASSVGQTPYEQYF. The J gene is TRBJ2-7, the V gene TRBV9; D call uncertain. The CDR3 is 14 residues long. V gave up 0 bases and J gave up 2 bases, with 9 bases separating them. The germline gives CDR1 SGDLS, CDR2 YYNGEE.

The chain is built from TRBV6-5 and TRBJ1-6, with 8 bases matching TRBD1. The germline CDR1 and CDR2 sequences are MNHEY and SVGAGI. The CDR3 contains 15 residues. V shed 5 bases, J shed 6 bases, and the junction held 6 bases outside the gene matches. The chain's CDR3 is CASSQTGEGNSPLHF. CDR3 sequence (DNA): TGTGCCAGCAGTCAGACAGGGGAGGGTAATTCACCCCTCCACTTT.

This clonotype was counted only a few times. This chain uses TRBV4-2 with TRBJ2-7; 7 nucleotides align to TRBD2. Trimming took 4 bases from V and 4 from J; bases not matched to a gene: 13. The CDR3 length is 16 residues. Per germline, CDR1 LGHNA and CDR2 YNFKEQ. CDR3 nucleotide sequence: TGTGCCAGCAGCCCAGCTGGGGGAGGGAAGGTTTACGAGCAGTACTTC. Translating it yields CASSPAGGGKVYEQYF.

The chain is built from TRBV6-6 and TRBJ2-7; TRBD1 might be the D (5 bases). CDR3 size: 16 residues. CDR1 MNHNY and CDR2 SVGAGI come from the germline V gene (reference sequence). Deletions cut 4 bases from V and 4 bases from J, with 20 bases between. CDR3 region: CASSFLRAEDGYEQYF. In nucleotides, the CDR3 is TGTGCCAGCAGTTTCCTCAGGGCCGAGGACGGATACGAGCAGTACTTC.

The V call is TRBV29-1, the J call TRBJ2-3; D is unresolved. This CDR3 spans 16 amino acids. The V gene's germline CDR1 is SQVTM and CDR2 ANQGSEA. The germline V and J ends were trimmed by 3 bases and 4 bases, with 20 bases remaining between them. The chain's CDR3 is CSVERLAVALADTQYF. CDR3 bases: TGCAGCGTTGAGCGTCTTGCGGTAGCATTGGCAGATACGCAGTATTTT.